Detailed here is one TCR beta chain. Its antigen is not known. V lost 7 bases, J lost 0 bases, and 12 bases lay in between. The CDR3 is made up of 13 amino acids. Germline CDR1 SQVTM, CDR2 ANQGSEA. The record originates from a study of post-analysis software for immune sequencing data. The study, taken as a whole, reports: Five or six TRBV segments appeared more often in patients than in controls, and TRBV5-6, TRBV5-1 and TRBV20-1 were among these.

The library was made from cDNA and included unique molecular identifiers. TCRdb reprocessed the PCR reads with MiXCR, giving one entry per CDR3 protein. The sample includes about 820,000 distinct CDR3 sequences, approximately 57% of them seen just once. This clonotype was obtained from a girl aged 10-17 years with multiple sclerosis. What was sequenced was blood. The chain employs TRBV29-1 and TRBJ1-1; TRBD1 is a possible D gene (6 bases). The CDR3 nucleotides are TGCAGCGGGAACAGGGTGATGAACACTGAAGCTTTCTTT. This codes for CSGNRVMNTEAFF.